This T cell receptor (beta chain) was identified during a study of blood T cell dynamics during melanoma immunotherapy. Study-wide background: Patients with metastatic melanoma got pembrolizumab or nivolumab-ipilimumab as first-line care. Study-level findings and limits: At W3, later disease-control patients showed bifurcated PBMC repertoire changes, unlike progressors.

Assay: immunoSEQ multiplex PCR; the TCRdb copy retains only in-frame clones and omits some. Among about 15,000 clones listed, roughly 89% were seen once. Time point noted: week 3, after first cycle of checkpoint inhibitor. Blood was drawn before treatment and at week 3 after checkpoint blockade. Patients with prior systemic cancer treatment, concomitant immunosuppressants, or other active malignancies were excluded. This clone was seen a handful of times. What it recognizes is unknown. V was trimmed by 2 bases and J by 3 bases, leaving 14 bases between them. Germline V gene data show CDR1 as SGDLS and CDR2 as YYNGEE. This CDR3 region has 15 residues.

This TCR came from a human donor with melanoma. This sample comprised blood, obtained from a patient treated with checkpoint blockade. The chain joins TRBV9 to TRBJ1-1, with D possibly being TRBD1 (6 bases). The CDR3 DNA reads TGTGCCAGCAGCGTCACAGGGAGTAGGGACACTGAAGCTTTCTTT. It translates to CASSVTGSRDTEAFF. Using reference TRBV9 and TRBJ1-1 for the parts outside the CDR3, the full variable domain is DSGVTQTPKHLITATGQRVTLRCSPRSGDLSVYWYQQSLDQGLQFLIQYYNGEERAKGNILERFSAQQFPDLHSELNLSSLELGDSALYFCASSVTGSRDTEAFFGQGTRLTVV.